Included here is one TCR beta chain sequence, with context. The specificity of this receptor is unknown. No base quality values were provided; no much bigger clone lies one nucleotide off. The protocol used for the library was the immunoSEQ multiplex PCR assay. In its TCRdb copy, this immuneACCESS table keeps in-frame sequences only and misses some clones. Where compared with another copy, unresolved V genes explain less than half of these, and the others have no known cause. The sample records tens of thousands of clones, 80% to 95% of which are singletons. Of the sample, 2.5% to 3.5% is held by the ten largest clones. The sample belongs to a study of T cell changes during pregnancy in multiple sclerosis (dated by TCRdb to about 2019). About the investigation overall: In women with multiple sclerosis, the researchers looked at how the T cell repertoire shifted as pregnancy progressed.

The sequence was obtained from a female donor in good health, enrolled as a control in a pregnancy study. Source: peripheral blood, taken in the third trimester of pregnancy.

CDR3 protein: CASSGRGANAYEQYF. The sequenced DNA: TGTGCCAGCAGTGGGCGGGGCGCGAACGCCTACGAGCAGTACTTC. The V and J genes are TRBV2 and TRBJ2-7; a tentative D call is TRBD2 (6 bases match). Trimming takes 4 bases from V and 2 bases from J, and the germline ends sit 15 bases apart. Reading from cysteine to phenylalanine, the CDR3 counts 15 amino acids. The only DNA kept is the CDR3, 45 bases in frame from the first base. CDR1 is given as SNHLY and CDR2 as FYNNEI, both from the germline V gene. With all but the CDR3 taken from the reference TRBV2 and TRBJ2-7 genes, the full variable domain is: EPEVTQTPSHQVTQMGQEVILRCVPISNHLYFYWYRQILGQKVEFLVSFYNNEISEKSEIFDDQFSVERPDGSNFTLKIRSTKLEDSAMYFCASSGRGANAYEQYFGPGTRLTVT.